The rows below give T cell receptor beta chains drawn from one sample of a study of T cells after yellow fever vaccination. TCRdb re-called the 5' RACE reads through MiXCR, storing one row per CDR3 protein. The table has around 4,700 distinct CDR3 sequences, over 3% seen once; the top ten hold approximately 60%. The material sequenced was PBMCs, either bulk or a sorted T-cell subset (CD4+, CD8+, memory, or dextramer-sorted; not recorded which), taken 15 days after the yellow fever booster vaccination. These receptors were collected from a man aged 30 to 39 who received the YFV17D yellow fever vaccine. CDR3s include the opening cysteine and the closing phenylalanine or tryptophan. A D gene is named only where the DNA matches it firmly. Not all rows give a size; the values are once, few, many and, for expanded clones, a class.

D	V	size	J	CDR3	DNA
NA	TRBV3-1	many	TRBJ1-3	CASSRDISGNTIYF	TGTGCCAGCAGCCGGGACATCTCTGGAAACACCATATATTTT
NA	TRBV24-1	many	TRBJ2-1	CATSDLIAVGPNEQFF	TGTGCCACCAGTGATTTGATAGCGGTGGGGCCCAATGAGCAGTTCTTC
NA	TRBV7-2	many	TRBJ2-1	CASSLTLGGGLRNEQFF	TGTGCCAGCAGCTTAACCCTGGGGGGGGGCCTTAGGAATGAGCAGTTCTTC
TRBD1	TRBV15	many	TRBJ2-6	CATSRGQGAGANVLTF	TGTGCCACCAGCAGAGGACAGGGGGCTGGGGCCAACGTCCTGACTTTC
NA	TRBV6-6	many	TRBJ2-3	CACSVSTDTQYF	TGTGCCTGCTCGGTATCCACAGATACGCAGTATTTT
NA	TRBV18	many	TRBJ2-5	CASSTTREETQYF	TGTGCCAGCTCAACCACCCGGGAAGAGACCCAGTACTTC
NA	TRBV18	large	TRBJ2-3	CASSRGDPGGTDTQYF	TGTGCCAGCTCACGCGGGGACCCGGGGGGCACAGATACGCAGTATTTT
TRBD2	TRBV6-4	many	TRBJ2-2	CASSEQGLAGLAGELFF	TGTGCCAGCAGTGAACAGGGACTAGCGGGACTAGCCGGGGAGCTGTTTTTT
TRBD2	TRBV5-6	many	TRBJ2-1	CASSLVAGAYNEQFF	TGTGCCAGCAGCTTGGTAGCGGGAGCGTACAATGAGCAGTTCTTC
NA	TRBV29-1	many	TRBJ1-1	CSVTGNTEAFF	TGCAGCGTGACAGGGAACACTGAAGCTTTCTTT
NA	TRBV7-8	many	TRBJ2-1	CASSSNSYNEQFF	TGTGCCAGCAGCTCCAACTCCTACAATGAGCAGTTCTTC
NA	TRBV19	many	TRBJ2-5	CASSRTIYPPQETQYF	TGTGCCAGCAGCCGGACTATTTATCCCCCCCAAGAGACCCAGTACTTC
NA	TRBV7-2	many	TRBJ1-5	CASSLEAGSNQPQHF	TGTGCCAGCAGCTTAGAGGCTGGGAGCAATCAGCCCCAGCATTTT
TRBD1	TRBV6-1	many	TRBJ2-2	CASSRDRGRVDTGELFF	TGTGCCAGCAGCCGGGACAGGGGGCGCGTGGACACCGGGGAGCTGTTTTTT
TRBD1	TRBV12-3/TRBV12-4	many	TRBJ1-1	CASSWAGGNTEAFF	TGTGCCAGCAGTTGGGCAGGGGGGAACACTGAAGCTTTCTTT
TRBD1	TRBV5-1	many	TRBJ2-1	CASRVQGVSRNEQFF	TGCGCCAGCAGGGTACAGGGGGTATCTAGAAATGAGCAGTTCTTC
NA	TRBV21-1	many	TRBJ1-5	CASSGIRTDSNQPQHF	TGTGCCAGCAGCGGGATTCGGACAGATAGCAATCAGCCCCAGCATTTT
NA	TRBV20-1	many	TRBJ1-1	CSAVQGNFDTEAFF	TGCAGTGCCGTCCAGGGGAACTTCGACACTGAAGCTTTCTTT
TRBD1	TRBV18	many	TRBJ2-7	CASSGFPGQGYEQYF	TGTGCCAGCTCAGGTTTCCCGGGACAGGGTTACGAGCAGTACTTC
NA	TRBV29-1	many	TRBJ2-1	CSGQGKGYNEQFF	TGCAGCGGGCAAGGGAAGGGTTACAATGAGCAGTTCTTC
NA	TRBV11-2	many	TRBJ2-2	CASSPQGTGELFF	TGTGCCAGCAGCCCTCAGGGAACCGGGGAGCTGTTTTTT
TRBD1	TRBV29-1	medium-sized	TRBJ2-5	CSVSPGQEGETQYF	TGCAGCGTTTCCCCGGGACAGGAGGGGGAGACCCAGTACTTC
NA	TRBV7-2	many	TRBJ2-7	CASSPAAGSYEQYF	TGTGCCAGCAGCCCCGCCGCGGGTTCCTACGAGCAGTACTTC
NA	TRBV19	medium-sized	TRBJ2-1	CASSTPSGHTNEQFF	TGTGCCAGTAGTACACCCTCAGGTCATACCAATGAGCAGTTCTTC
NA	TRBV6-5	many	TRBJ2-2	CASSPRSGGELFF	TGTGCCAGCAGCCCTCGGTCCGGGGGGGAGCTGTTTTTT
TRBD1	TRBV7-2	many	TRBJ2-3	CASSQIQGQAGTDTQYF	TGTGCCAGCAGCCAGATACAGGGACAGGCGGGGACAGATACGCAGTATTTT
NA	TRBV15	many	TRBJ1-3	CATSRDRLALGGNTIYF	TGTGCCACCAGCAGAGATAGGCTGGCCTTGGGAGGAAACACCATATATTTT
TRBD1	TRBV27	many	TRBJ2-7	CASSSIRRQGVYEQYF	TGTGCCAGCAGTTCGATCCGACGACAGGGTGTCTACGAGCAGTACTTC
NA	TRBV11-2	many	TRBJ2-2	CASSPRLLGGPTTGELFF	TGTGCCAGCAGCCCCCGATTGCTCGGTGGGCCAACCACCGGGGAGCTGTTTTTT
NA	TRBV6-5	many	TRBJ1-5	CASSSRTDFNQPQHF	TGTGCCAGCAGTTCCCGGACAGATTTTAATCAGCCCCAGCATTTT
NA	TRBV18	many	TRBJ2-2	CASSPPITGELFF	TGTGCCAGCTCACCACCAATCACCGGGGAGCTGTTTTTT
NA	TRBV10-3	medium-sized	TRBJ2-7	CAISPTGGGSYEQYF	TGTGCCATCAGTCCGACGGGTGGCGGCTCCTACGAGCAGTACTTC
NA	TRBV6-5	many	TRBJ1-1	CASALAQGVGTEAFF	TGTGCCAGCGCCCTGGCGCAGGGCGTGGGCACTGAAGCTTTCTTT
NA	TRBV28	NA	TRBJ2-1	CASSLTPPGTRYNEQFF	TGTGCCAGCAGTTTAACCCCTCCTGGGACCAGATACAATGAGCAGTTCTTC
NA	TRBV20-1	many	TRBJ2-1	CSAEYNEQFF	TGCAGTGCTGAGTACAATGAGCAGTTCTTC
TRBD1	TRBV20-1	many	TRBJ2-1	CSTSRDRVHEQFF	TGCAGCACGAGCAGGGACAGGGTCCATGAGCAGTTCTTC